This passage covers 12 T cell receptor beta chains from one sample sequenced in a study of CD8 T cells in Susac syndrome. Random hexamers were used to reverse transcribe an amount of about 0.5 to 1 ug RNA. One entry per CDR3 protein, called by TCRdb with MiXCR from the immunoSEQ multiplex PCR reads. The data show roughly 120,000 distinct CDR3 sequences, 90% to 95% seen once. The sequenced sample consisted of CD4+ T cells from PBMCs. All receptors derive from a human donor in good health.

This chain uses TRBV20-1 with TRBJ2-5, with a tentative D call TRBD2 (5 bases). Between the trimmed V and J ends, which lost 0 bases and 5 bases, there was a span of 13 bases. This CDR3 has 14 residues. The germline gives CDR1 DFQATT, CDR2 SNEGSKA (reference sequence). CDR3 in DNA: TGCAGTGCTAGAGATACGGGGATACGCGAGACCCAGTACTTC. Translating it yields CSARDTGIRETQYF.

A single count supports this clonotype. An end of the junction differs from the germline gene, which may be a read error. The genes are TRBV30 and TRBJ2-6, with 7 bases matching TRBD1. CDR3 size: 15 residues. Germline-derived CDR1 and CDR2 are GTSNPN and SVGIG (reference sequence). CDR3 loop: CAWRDRYSGADVLTF. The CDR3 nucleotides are TGTGCCTGGAGGGACAGGTACTCTGGGGCCGACGTCCTGACTTTC.

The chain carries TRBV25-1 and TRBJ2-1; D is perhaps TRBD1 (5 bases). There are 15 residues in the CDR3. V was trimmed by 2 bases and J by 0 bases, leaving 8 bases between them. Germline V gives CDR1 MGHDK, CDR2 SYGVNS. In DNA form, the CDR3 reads TGTGCCAGCAGTGAACCCAGGGCCTCCTACAATGAGCAGTTCTTC. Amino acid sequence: CASSEPRASYNEQFF.

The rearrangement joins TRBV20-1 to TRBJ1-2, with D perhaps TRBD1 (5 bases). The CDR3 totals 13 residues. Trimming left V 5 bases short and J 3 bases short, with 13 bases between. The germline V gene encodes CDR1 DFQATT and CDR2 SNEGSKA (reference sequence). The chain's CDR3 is CSALVGTDYGYTF. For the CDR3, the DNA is TGCAGTGCTCTCGTCGGGACGGACTATGGCTACACCTTC.

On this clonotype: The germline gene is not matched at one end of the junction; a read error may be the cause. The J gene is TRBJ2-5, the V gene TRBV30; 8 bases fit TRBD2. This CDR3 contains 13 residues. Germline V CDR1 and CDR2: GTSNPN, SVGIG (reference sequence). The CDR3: CAGRGLEGSPQYF. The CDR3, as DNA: TGTGCCGGGAGGGGACTAGAAGGGAGTCCCCAGTACTTC.

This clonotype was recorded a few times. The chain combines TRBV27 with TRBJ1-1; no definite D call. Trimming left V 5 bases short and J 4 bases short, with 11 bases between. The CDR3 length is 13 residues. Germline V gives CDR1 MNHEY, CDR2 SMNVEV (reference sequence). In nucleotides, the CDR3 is TGTGCCAGCAGTGGTTCGTGGAGCACTGAAGCTTTCTTT. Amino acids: CASSGSWSTEAFF.

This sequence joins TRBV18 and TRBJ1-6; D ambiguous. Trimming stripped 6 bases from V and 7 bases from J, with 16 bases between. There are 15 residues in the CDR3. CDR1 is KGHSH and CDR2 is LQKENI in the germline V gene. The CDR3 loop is CASSPTGVENSPLHF. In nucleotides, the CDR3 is TGTGCCAGCTCCCCGACCGGGGTAGAGAATTCACCCCTCCACTTT.

This CDR3 reads CASSRLSTDTQYF. The CDR3 coding sequence is TGTGCCAGCAGCCGACTAAGCACAGATACGCAGTATTTT. This chain joins TRBV2 and TRBJ2-3; tentatively, D is TRBD2 (5 bases). Germline assignment: CDR1 SNHLY and CDR2 FYNNEI. The CDR3 length is 13 residues. Trimming removed 6 bases from V and 0 bases from J, with 7 bases in between.

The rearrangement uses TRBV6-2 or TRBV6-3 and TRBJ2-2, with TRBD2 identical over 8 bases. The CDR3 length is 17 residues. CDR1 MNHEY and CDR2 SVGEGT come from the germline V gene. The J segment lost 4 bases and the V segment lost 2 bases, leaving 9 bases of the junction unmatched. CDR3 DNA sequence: TGTGCCAGCAGTTACCCCTCCGGGACTAGGGGCACCGGGGAGCTGTTTTTT. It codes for CASSYPSGTRGTGELFF.

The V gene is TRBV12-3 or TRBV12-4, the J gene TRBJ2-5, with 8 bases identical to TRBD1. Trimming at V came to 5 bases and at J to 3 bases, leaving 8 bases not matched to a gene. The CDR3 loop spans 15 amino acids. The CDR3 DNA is TGTGCCAGCAGTGACCGCGGGACAGGCAAAGAGACCCAGTACTTC. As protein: CASSDRGTGKETQYF.

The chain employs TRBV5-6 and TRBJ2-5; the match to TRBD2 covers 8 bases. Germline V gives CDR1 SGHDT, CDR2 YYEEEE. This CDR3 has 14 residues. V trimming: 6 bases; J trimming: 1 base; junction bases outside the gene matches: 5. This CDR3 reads CASTSGLGQETQYF. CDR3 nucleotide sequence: TGTGCCAGCACCTCGGGACTAGGCCAAGAGACCCAGTACTTC. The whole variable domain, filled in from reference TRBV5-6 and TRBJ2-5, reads DAGVTQSPTHLIKTRGQQVTLRCSPKSGHDTVSWYQQALGQGPQFIFQYYEEEERQRGNFPDRFSGHQFPNYSSELNVNALLLGDSALYLCASTSGLGQETQYFGPGTRLLVL.

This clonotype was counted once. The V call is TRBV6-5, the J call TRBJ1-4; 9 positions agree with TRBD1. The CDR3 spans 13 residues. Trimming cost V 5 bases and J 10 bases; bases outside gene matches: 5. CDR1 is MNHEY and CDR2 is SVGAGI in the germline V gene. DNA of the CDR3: TGTGCCAGCAGTGACGGACAGGGGACAAAACTGTTTTTT. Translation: CASSDGQGTKLFF.